These T cell receptor beta chains were read from a single sample in a study of T cell responses to AZD1222 COVID-19 vaccine. Assay used: immunoSEQ multiplex PCR; TCRdb lists only in-frame clones, some missing. The sample holds around 130,000 clones, roughly 94% seen once. This specimen was peripheral blood, taken on day 0 of AZD1222 vaccination. These receptors originate from an adult in good health. Each CDR3 is given with its conserved first and last residue. A D gene is named only where the DNA matches it firmly. The listing skips clone size in some rows; elsewhere it reads once, few, many or a size class.

d_call j_call v_call clone_size cdr3_aa cdr3_nt
- TRBJ2-1 TRBV4-3 - CASSQDLGFSLSYNEQFF TGCGCCAGCAGCCAAGATTTAGGTTTTTCACTCTCCTACAATGAGCAGTTCTTC
- TRBJ2-1 TRBV4-2 - CASSQEGLTLFF TGTGCCAGCAGCCAAGAGGGGCTCACACTGTTCTTC
- TRBJ2-3 TRBV5-1 - CASSLAGGTDTQYF TGCGCCAGCAGCTTGGCCGGTGGCACAGATACGCAGTATTTT
- TRBJ1-4 TRBV11-2 - CASSFTTASTNEKLFF TGTGCCAGCAGCTTCACCACGGCCTCAACTAATGAAAAACTGTTTTTT
- TRBJ1-2 TRBV19 - CASSIYPGGYTF TGTGCCAGTAGTATTTACCCGGGAGGCTACACCTTC
TRBD2 TRBJ2-5 TRBV7-9 - CASLAGGLSGETQYF TGTGCCAGCTTAGCGGGAGGGCTGTCGGGAGAGACCCAGTACTTC
- TRBJ1-1 TRBV19 - CASILGDSGTATEAFF TGTGCCAGTATTCTGGGGGACTCTGGAACGGCGACTGAAGCTTTCTTT
TRBD1 TRBJ1-5 TRBV19 - CASRSWDREVSNQPQHF TGTGCCAGTAGGTCTTGGGACAGGGAGGTGAGCAATCAGCCCCAGCATTTT
- TRBJ1-6 TRBV7-9 - CASSSSGSPLHF TGTGCCAGCAGCTCCTCAGGTTCACCCCTCCACTTT
TRBD1 TRBJ1-2 TRBV29-1 - CSVAEQGNYGYTF TGCAGCGTGGCGGAACAGGGGAACTATGGCTACACCTTC
- TRBJ2-1 TRBV20-1 - CSADHRNEQFF TGCAGTGCTGACCATCGGAATGAGCAGTTCTTC
- TRBJ2-5 TRBV21-1 - CASSKLGVAGGPKGETQYF TGTGCCAGCAGCAAATTAGGAGTAGCGGGAGGGCCGAAGGGAGAGACCCAGTACTTC
- TRBJ2-7 TRBV18 - CASSQPETGIWEQYF TGTGCCAGCTCACAACCGGAGACGGGGATTTGGGAGCAGTACTTC
- TRBJ2-3 TRBV5-1 - CASSPGQSTDTQYF TGCGCCAGCAGCCCCGGACAGAGCACAGATACGCAGTATTTT
- TRBJ2-7 TRBV4-1 once CASSQGDYDEQYF TGCGCCAGCAGCCAAGGAGACTATGACGAGCAGTACTTC
- TRBJ2-1 TRBV7-3 - CASSLKPRLTGVAGDGTYNEQFF TGTGCCAGCAGCTTAAAACCGCGATTGACAGGGGTGGCGGGAGATGGAACCTACAATGAGCAGTTCTTC
- TRBJ2-5 TRBV18 - CASSSVETQYF TGTGCCAGCTCATCTGTCGAGACCCAGTACTTC
TRBD1 TRBJ1-2 TRBV7-2 - CASSSWTGEGYGYTF TGTGCCAGCAGCTCATGGACAGGGGAAGGCTATGGCTACACCTTC
TRBD1 TRBJ1-2 TRBV12-5 - CASGLGDRGYGYTF TGTGCTAGTGGTTTGGGGGACAGGGGCTATGGCTACACCTTC
TRBD2 TRBJ2-1 TRBV2 - CASRGLAGGEQFF TGTGCCAGCAGGGGACTAGCGGGGGGTGAGCAGTTCTTC
- TRBJ2-7 TRBV4-1 once CASSPLAEGGYEQYF TGCGCCAGCAGCCCTCTCGCCGAGGGGGGCTACGAGCAGTACTTC
- TRBJ2-1 TRBV11-3 few CASSLNSEQFF TGTGCCAGCAGCTTGAACTCTGAGCAGTTCTTC
- TRBJ1-6 TRBV28 - CASTSRDRRNSPLHF TGTGCCAGCACCAGCCGGGACCGGCGCAATTCACCCCTCCACTTT